The 2 T cell receptor beta chains below all came from one sample that was sequenced in a study of neurological immune-mediated disorders. TCRdb analysed the 5' RACE reads with MiXCR anew, one entry per CDR3 protein. The table records under 80,000 distinct CDR3 sequences, 9.4% of them present only once. The sample comprised PBMCs. The receptors originated from a man aged 50 or older in good health.

The sample holds many counts of this clonotype. The J gene is TRBJ1-3, the V gene TRBV7-9; D is possibly TRBD1 (6 bases). CDR3 length: 15 amino acids. V shed 5 bases and J shed 4 bases, with 15 bases lying between them. Germline V CDR1 and CDR2: SEHNR, FQNEAQ (reference sequence). In nucleotides, the CDR3 is TGTGCCAGCAGCCTTGGGGGGGCTGCGGGAAACACCATATATTTT. Its translation: CASSLGGAAGNTIYF. Drawing the rest from reference TRBV7-9 and TRBJ1-3, the complete variable domain is DTGVSQNPRHKITKRGQNVTFRCDPISEHNRLYWYRQTLGQGPEFLTYFQNEAQLEKSRLLSDRFSAERPKGSFSTLEIQRTEQGDSAMYLCASSLGGAAGNTIYFGEGSWLTVV.

The sample holds many counts of this clonotype. This chain links TRBV7-2 with TRBJ2-1, with D uncertain. This CDR3 spans 15 amino acids. Germline-derived CDR1 and CDR2 are SGHTA and FQGNSA. V gave up 6 bases and J gave up 9 bases, with 21 bases separating them. In nucleotides, the CDR3 is TGTGCCAGCAGTTATGGTTGGGCTGTCGGAACTGAGCAGTTCTTC. Translated, it gives CASSYGWAVGTEQFF.